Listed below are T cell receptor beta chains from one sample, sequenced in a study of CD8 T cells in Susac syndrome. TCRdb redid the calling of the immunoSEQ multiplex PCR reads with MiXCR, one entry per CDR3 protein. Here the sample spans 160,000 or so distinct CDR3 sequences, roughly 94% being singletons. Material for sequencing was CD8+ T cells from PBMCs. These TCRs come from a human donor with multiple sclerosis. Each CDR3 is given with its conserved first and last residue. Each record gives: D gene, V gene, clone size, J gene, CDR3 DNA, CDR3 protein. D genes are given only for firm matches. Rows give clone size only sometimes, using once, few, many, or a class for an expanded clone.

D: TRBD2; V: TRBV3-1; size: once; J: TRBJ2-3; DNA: TGTGCCAGCAGCCAAGGGCTAGCGGGGCCCACAGATACGCAGTATTTT; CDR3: CASSQGLAGPTDTQYF
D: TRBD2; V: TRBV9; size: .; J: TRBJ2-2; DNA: TGTGCCAGCAGCGTAGACGGGGAGGGCGTTACCGGGGAGCTGTTTTTT; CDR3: CASSVDGEGVTGELFF
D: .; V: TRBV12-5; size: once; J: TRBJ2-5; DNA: TGTGCTAGTGGTTTGTCAGAGACCCAGTACTTC; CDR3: CASGLSETQYF
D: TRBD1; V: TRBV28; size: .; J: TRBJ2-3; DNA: TGTGCCAGCAGCCCCCGGGACAGGGGGAAGGATACGCAGTATTTT; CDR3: CASSPRDRGKDTQYF
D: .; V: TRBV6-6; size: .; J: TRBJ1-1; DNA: TGTGCCAGCAATTCGAACCTAATCCCTGAAGCTTTCTTT; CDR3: CASNSNLIPEAFF
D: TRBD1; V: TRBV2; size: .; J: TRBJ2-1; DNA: TGTGCCAGCACCGGGGACAGGGTCCATGAGCAGTTCTTC; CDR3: CASTGDRVHEQFF
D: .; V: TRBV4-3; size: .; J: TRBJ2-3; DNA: TGCGCCAGCAGCCAAGGACTAGTTGTGACCCAGACGAAAATGGATACGCAGTATTTT; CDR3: CASSQGLVVTQTKMDTQYF
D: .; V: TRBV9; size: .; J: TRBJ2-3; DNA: TGTGCCAGCAGCGCCTCAAAGGGTACGCAGTATTTT; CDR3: CASSASKGTQYF
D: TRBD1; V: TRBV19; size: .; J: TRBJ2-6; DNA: TGTGCCAGTAGAAGGACAGGGGCTGGGGCCAACGTCCTGACTTTC; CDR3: CASRRTGAGANVLTF
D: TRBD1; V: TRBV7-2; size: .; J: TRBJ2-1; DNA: TGTGCCAGCAGCTTTCGGGCAGGGGGAAGGGATGAGCAGTTCTTC; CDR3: CASSFRAGGRDEQFF
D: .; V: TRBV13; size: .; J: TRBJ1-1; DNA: TGTGCCAGCAACTTGGGAAGGGGGAACACTGAAGCTTTCTTT; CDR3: CASNLGRGNTEAFF
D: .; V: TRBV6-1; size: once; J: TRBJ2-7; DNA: TGTGCCAGCAGTGCCCAGACAGTGGACTACGAGCAGTACTTC; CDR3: CASSAQTVDYEQYF
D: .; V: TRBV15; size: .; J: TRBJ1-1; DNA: TGTGCCACCGAAGGTGCCGTTAAGAACACTGAAGCTTTCTTT; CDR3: CATEGAVKNTEAFF
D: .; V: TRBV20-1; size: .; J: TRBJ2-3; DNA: TGCAGTGCTAGAGAAAGTGAGTGGGCAGATACGCAGTATTTT; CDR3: CSARESEWADTQYF
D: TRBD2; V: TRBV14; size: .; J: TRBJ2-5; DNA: TGTGCCAGCAGCCTTGGAACCGGGACTAGCGGGGGGCGGGAGACCCAGTACTTC; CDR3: CASSLGTGTSGGRETQYF
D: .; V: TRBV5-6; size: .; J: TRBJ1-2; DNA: TGTGCCAGCAGCTTGGGTGGAAATAACTATGGCTACACCTTC; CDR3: CASSLGGNNYGYTF
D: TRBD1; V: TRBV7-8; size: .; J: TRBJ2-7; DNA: TGTGCCAGCAGCTTAGGTGGGGGGACAGGACGAAACTACGAGCAGTACTTC; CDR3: CASSLGGGTGRNYEQYF
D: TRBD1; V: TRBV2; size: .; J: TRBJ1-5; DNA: TGTGCCAGCAGCGACCGGGACAGTGATCAGCCCCAGCATTTT; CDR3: CASSDRDSDQPQHF
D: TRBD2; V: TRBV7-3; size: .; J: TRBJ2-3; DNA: TGTGCCAGCAGCCCCTCCCTCGGGGGGGCGCCAGATACGCAGTATTTT; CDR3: CASSPSLGGAPDTQYF
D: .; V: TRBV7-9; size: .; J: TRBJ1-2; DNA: TGTGCCAATGAACCTCAGGGCTTCGGCTATGGCTACACCTTC; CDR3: CANEPQGFGYGYTF
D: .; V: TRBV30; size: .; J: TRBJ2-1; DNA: TGTGCCTCCAAAGAGGACGGCAAGGGGAATGAGCAGTTCTTC; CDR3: CASKEDGKGNEQFF
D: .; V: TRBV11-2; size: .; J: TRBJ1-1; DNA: TGTGCCAGCAGCCCACAGGGATACACTGAAGCTTTCTTT; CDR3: CASSPQGYTEAFF
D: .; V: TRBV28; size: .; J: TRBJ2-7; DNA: TGTGCCAGCAGTTTATACCCGGGATCCTACGAGCAGTACTTC; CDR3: CASSLYPGSYEQYF
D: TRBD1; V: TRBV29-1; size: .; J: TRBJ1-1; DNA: TGCAGCGCTACGGGACAGGGGGAGGGAGCTTTCTTT; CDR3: CSATGQGEGAFF
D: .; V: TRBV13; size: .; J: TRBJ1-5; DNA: TGTGCCAGCAGCTTAGGGCGTCCGAGCAATCAGCCCCAGCATTTT; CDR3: CASSLGRPSNQPQHF
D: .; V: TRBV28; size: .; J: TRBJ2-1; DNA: TGTGCCAGCAGTCAGAGGGGGTACAATGAGCAGTTCTTC; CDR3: CASSQRGYNEQFF
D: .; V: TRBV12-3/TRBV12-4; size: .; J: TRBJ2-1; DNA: TGTGCCAGCAGTATGGCCCGGGATAATGAGCAGTTCTTC; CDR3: CASSMARDNEQFF
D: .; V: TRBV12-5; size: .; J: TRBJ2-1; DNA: TGTGCTAGCGGGCCATTTAGTAATGAGCAGTTCTTC; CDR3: CASGPFSNEQFF
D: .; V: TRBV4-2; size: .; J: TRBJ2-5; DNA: TGTGCCAGCAGCCAGGCCGAGACAGGGGAGGGTGTGGAGACCCAGTACTTC; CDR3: CASSQAETGEGVETQYF
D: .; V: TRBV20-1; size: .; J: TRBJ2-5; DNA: TGCAGTGCCCGACCCCAAGTTGGAGAGACCCAGTACTTC; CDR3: CSARPQVGETQYF
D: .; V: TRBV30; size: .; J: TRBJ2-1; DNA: TGTGCCTGGACCGGTGGGGGGTTGAATGAGCAGTTCTTC; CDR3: CAWTGGGLNEQFF
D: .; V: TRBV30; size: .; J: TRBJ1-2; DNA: TGTGCCTGGAGCGGCAGGGGTCTGGATGGCTACACCTTC; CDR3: CAWSGRGLDGYTF
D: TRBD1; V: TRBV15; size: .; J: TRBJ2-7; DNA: TGTGCCACCAGCAATGGACAGGGCGAGCAGTACTTC; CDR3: CATSNGQGEQYF
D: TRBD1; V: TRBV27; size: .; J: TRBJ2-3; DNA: TGTGCCAGCAGTTTTCGCAGGGGGCAAGAAGATACGCAGTATTTT; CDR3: CASSFRRGQEDTQYF
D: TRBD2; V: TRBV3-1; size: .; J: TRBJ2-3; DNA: TGTGCCAGCAGCCAAACCGCGGCTAGCGGGCCCCGGGATACGCAGTATTTT; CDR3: CASSQTAASGPRDTQYF
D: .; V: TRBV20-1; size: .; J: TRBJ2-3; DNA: TGCAGTGCTACCCCCGTTCGGGGGCAATGGACAGATACGCAGTATTTT; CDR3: CSATPVRGQWTDTQYF
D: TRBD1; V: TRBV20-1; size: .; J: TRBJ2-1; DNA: TGCAGTGCTAGAGCTTGGACAGGGGACAATGAGCAGTTCTTC; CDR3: CSARAWTGDNEQFF
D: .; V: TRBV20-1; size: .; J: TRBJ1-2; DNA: TGCAGTGCTAGAGTTGAGCGGGAGTTGGCGGGGCCGTACTTCTATGGCTACACCTTC; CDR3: CSARVERELAGPYFYGYTF
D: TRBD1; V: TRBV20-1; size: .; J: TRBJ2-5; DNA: TGCAGTGCTAGCTCTTCCGGGACAGGGGGCAAGAAGACCCAGTACTTC; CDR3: CSASSSGTGGKKTQYF
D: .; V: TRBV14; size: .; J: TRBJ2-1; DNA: TGTGCCAGCAGCCAAGTAAGGTCCCTCTACAATGAGCAGTTCTTC; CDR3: CASSQVRSLYNEQFF